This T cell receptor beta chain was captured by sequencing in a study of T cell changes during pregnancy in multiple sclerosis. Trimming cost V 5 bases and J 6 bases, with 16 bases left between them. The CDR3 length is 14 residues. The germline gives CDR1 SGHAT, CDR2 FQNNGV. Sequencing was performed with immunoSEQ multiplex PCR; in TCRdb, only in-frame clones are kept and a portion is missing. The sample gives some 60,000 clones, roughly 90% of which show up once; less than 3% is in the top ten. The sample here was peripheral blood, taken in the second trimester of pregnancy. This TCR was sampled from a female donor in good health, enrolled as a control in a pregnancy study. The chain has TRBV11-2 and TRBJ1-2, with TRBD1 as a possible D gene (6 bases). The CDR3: CASSLQGLEDGYTF. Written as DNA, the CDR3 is TGTGCCAGCAGCCTGCAGGGGCTTGAGGATGGCTACACCTTC.